The 15 T cell receptor beta chains given below trace back to one sample, sequenced in a study of neurological immune-mediated disorders. TCRdb processed the 5' RACE reads anew with MiXCR; each CDR3 protein has one entry. The sample yields roughly 120,000 distinct CDR3 sequences, about 3.4% seen once. Sequenced: PBMCs. These receptors were taken from a woman in her thirties with multiple sclerosis.

This clonotype has ten or more counts. This chain connects TRBV14 to TRBJ1-5; D is unresolved. Trimming took off 0 bases at V and 8 bases at J, with 2 bases between the two ends. Per the germline V gene, CDR1 is SGHDN and CDR2 is FVKESK. The CDR3 sequence is 11 residues long. The DNA of the CDR3 is TGTGCCAGCAGCCAAGACAAGCCCCAGCATTTT. Amino acids: CASSQDKPQHF.

A few counts support this clonotype. The rearrangement links TRBV7-8 to TRBJ1-6; D call uncertain. The CDR3 consists of 15 residues. Germline V lookup: CDR1 SGHVS, CDR2 FQNEAQ. Between the trimmed V and J ends, which lost 1 base and 10 bases, there was a span of 14 bases. CDR3 amino acids: CASSLVLVGPSPLHF. CDR3 DNA: TGTGCCAGCAGCTTAGTCCTCGTGGGCCCCTCACCCCTCCACTTT.

The V gene is TRBV4-3, the J gene TRBJ2-3; 8 nucleotides align to TRBD2. The ends lost 0 bases at V and 10 bases at J; junction bases unmatched: 9. The germline gives CDR1 LGHNA, CDR2 YSLEER. CDR3 length: 15 amino acids. The CDR3 spells CASSQDLISGIAQYF. CDR3 DNA: TGCGCCAGCAGCCAAGATCTGATTAGCGGGATTGCGCAGTATTTT.

This clonotype was recorded many times. The chain combines TRBV20-1 with TRBJ1-4; TRBD1 matches 10 bases. Per the germline V gene, CDR1 is DFQATT and CDR2 is SNEGSKA (reference sequence). This CDR3 comprises 16 residues. The J segment lost 0 bases and the V segment lost 5 bases, leaving 6 bases of the junction unmatched. CDR3 sequence reads: CSAGTGVLSTNEKLFF. The CDR3 nucleotides are TGCAGTGCTGGGACAGGGGTCCTTTCAACTAATGAAAAACTGTTTTTT.

This clonotype was seen ten or more times. The CDR3 protein is CSASDGARNQPQHF. CDR3 in DNA: TGCAGTGCTAGTGACGGGGCCCGGAATCAGCCCCAGCATTTT. The rearrangement links TRBV20-1 to TRBJ1-5, with D tentatively TRBD1 (5 bases). CDR3 length equals 14 residues. The V end was cut by 3 bases, the J end by 4 bases, with 13 bases between. Per the germline V gene, CDR1 is DFQATT and CDR2 is SNEGSKA (reference sequence).

Ten or more counts support this clonotype. The J gene is TRBJ1-1, the V gene TRBV10-3, with D maybe TRBD1 (6 bases). Per germline, CDR1 ENHRY and CDR2 SYGVKD. V dropped 8 bases and J dropped 4 bases, with 14 bases sitting between them. This CDR3 has 13 residues. The CDR3 DNA reads TGTGCCATCCTTCAGGGGTTGGGCACTGAAGCTTTCTTT. It specifies CAILQGLGTEAFF.

This clonotype was detected ten times or more. The rearrangement joins TRBV7-9 to TRBJ2-3; D is ambiguous. The CDR3 sequence is 12 residues long. Germline lookup yields CDR1 SEHNR and CDR2 FQNEAQ (reference sequence). V lost 4 bases and J 1 base, leaving 3 bases between the germline ends. The CDR3 spells CASSWGTDTQYF. The CDR3 bases are TGTGCCAGCAGCTGGGGCACAGATACGCAGTATTTT. The full variable domain, its missing parts supplied by reference TRBV7-9 and TRBJ2-3, is DTGVSQNPRHKITKRGQNVTFRCDPISEHNRLYWYRQTLGQGPEFLTYFQNEAQLEKSRLLSDRFSAERPKGSFSTLEIQRTEQGDSAMYLCASSWGTDTQYFGPGTRLTVL.

This clonotype appeared many times. This chain joins TRBV20-1 and TRBJ1-1; 7 bases align to TRBD1. Looked up from germline, CDR1 is DFQATT and CDR2 is SNEGSKA (reference sequence). With 5 bases clipped from V and 7 bases from J, the junction kept 10 bases outside the gene matches. The CDR3 covers 13 residues. The CDR3 nucleotides read TGCAGTGCTCCACGGACAGGAGCAGGTGAAGCTTTCTTT. The encoded protein is CSAPRTGAGEAFF.

This clonotype was found many times. V gene TRBV19 combines with J gene TRBJ1-1; unclear D gene. This CDR3 contains 11 residues. Trimming left V 9 bases short and J 8 bases short, with 13 bases between. Germline V gene sequence: CDR1 LNHDA, CDR2 SQIVND (reference sequence). The CDR3 nucleotides read TGTGCCAGCCGGCGGGAAATCGAAGCTTTCTTT. Translating it yields CASRREIEAFF.

In this sample, this clonotype turned up many times. The chain has TRBV30 and TRBJ1-3, with 8 bases aligning to TRBD1. CDR1 is GTSNPN, CDR2 SVGIG, per germline (reference sequence). With V trimmed by 5 bases and J by 1 base, 4 bases remained unmatched. This CDR3 has 14 amino acids. CDR3 in amino acids: CAWWDRNSGNTIYF. The CDR3 DNA sequence: TGTGCCTGGTGGGACAGGAATTCTGGAAACACCATATATTTT.

This clonotype was found many times. The chain links TRBV12-3 or TRBV12-4 to TRBJ2-1; D ambiguous. CDR3 length: 15 amino acids. V was cut by 8 bases and J by 4 bases, with 18 bases left in between. CDR3 amino acids: CASSPPSQLYNEQFF. The CDR3 bases are TGTGCCAGCTCCCCACCAAGCCAGCTTTACAATGAGCAGTTCTTC.

This clonotype was detected ten times or more. The chain recombines TRBV6-5 with TRBJ2-3, with D possibly TRBD1 on 6 matching bases. The V and J ends lost 5 bases and 4 bases respectively, with 16 bases between them. The germline V gene has CDR1 MNHEY and CDR2 SVGAGI. The CDR3 is 15 amino acids. The CDR3 sequence is CASSPQGMGADTQYF. CDR3 in DNA: TGTGCCAGCAGTCCACAGGGCATGGGAGCAGATACGCAGTATTTT.

This clonotype showed up many times. The chain is built from TRBV7-2 and TRBJ2-1, with TRBD1 as a possible D gene (5 bases). This CDR3 spans 16 amino acids. Germline CDR1 is SGHTA and CDR2 is FQGNSA. Trimming cost V 4 bases and J 2 bases, with 15 bases left between them. In nucleotides, the CDR3 is TGTGCCAGCAGCTCTAGGAAGCAGGGCACCTACAATGAGCAGTTCTTC. This translates into CASSSRKQGTYNEQFF.

This clonotype came up many times. The chain links TRBV9 to TRBJ1-1; D is perhaps TRBD1 (5 bases). V was shortened by 4 bases and J by 4 bases, with 11 bases between the two germline ends. This CDR3 has 13 residues. Germline V lookup: CDR1 SGDLS, CDR2 YYNGEE. The CDR3 reads CASSPRVPTEAFF. The CDR3 nucleotides are TGTGCCAGCAGCCCCAGGGTCCCCACTGAAGCTTTCTTT.

This clonotype was observed many times. The chain couples TRBV6-5 to TRBJ2-7, with TRBD1 matching over 8 bases. Germline CDR1 is MNHEY and CDR2 is SVGAGI. The CDR3 sequence is 13 residues long. Trimming cost V 6 bases and J 5 bases; bases outside gene matches: 6. The CDR3 nucleotides read TGTGCCAGCAGCCGAGGACAGGGCCACGAGCAGTACTTC. Amino acid sequence: CASSRGQGHEQYF.